This T cell receptor (beta chain) emerged from a study of early T cells in non-severe SARS-CoV-2 infection. The germline gives CDR1 SGHTA, CDR2 FQGNSA. This CDR3 is 13 amino acids long. Trimming pared 1 base from V and 10 bases from J, leaving 11 bases between. TCRdb redid the calling of the 5' RACE reads with MiXCR, one entry per CDR3 protein. The table shows about 57,000 distinct CDR3 sequences, with roughly 13% occurring only once. This sequence originates from an adult who was a healthcare worker with PCR-confirmed SARS-CoV-2 infection or an uninfected control (not recorded which). The sequenced material came from whole blood. The chain is built from TRBV7-2 and TRBJ1-5; D gene ambiguous. In DNA, the CDR3 is TGTGCCAGCAGCTTAGGTTTCTTGGGCCCCCAGCATTTT. Translated, it gives CASSLGFLGPQHF.